This TCR beta chain was found in a study of blood T cell repertoires in COVID-19. About the research overall: The United States, Italy and Spain supplied acute and convalescent COVID-19 samples. Sources were T cells, B-cell-depleted T cells, or PBMCs; the material itself was cDNA or gDNA.

TCRdb's copy holds only in-frame clones and misses some; the assay was immunoSEQ multiplex PCR. The data show about 200,000 clones, roughly 81% seen once. Trimming removed 2 bases from V and 5 bases from J; junction bases left unmatched: 3. The germline gives CDR1 MDHEN, CDR2 SYDVKM. CDR3 size: 16 residues. The chain carries TRBV28 and TRBJ2-3; 14 nucleotides match TRBD2. The specimen sequenced was peripheral blood. The sequence was obtained from an elderly woman with acute or convalescent COVID-19. In DNA form, the CDR3 reads TGTGCCAGCAGTTTAGGGACTAGCGGGAGTGGAGATACGCAGTATTTT. Amino acid sequence: CASSLGTSGSGDTQYF.